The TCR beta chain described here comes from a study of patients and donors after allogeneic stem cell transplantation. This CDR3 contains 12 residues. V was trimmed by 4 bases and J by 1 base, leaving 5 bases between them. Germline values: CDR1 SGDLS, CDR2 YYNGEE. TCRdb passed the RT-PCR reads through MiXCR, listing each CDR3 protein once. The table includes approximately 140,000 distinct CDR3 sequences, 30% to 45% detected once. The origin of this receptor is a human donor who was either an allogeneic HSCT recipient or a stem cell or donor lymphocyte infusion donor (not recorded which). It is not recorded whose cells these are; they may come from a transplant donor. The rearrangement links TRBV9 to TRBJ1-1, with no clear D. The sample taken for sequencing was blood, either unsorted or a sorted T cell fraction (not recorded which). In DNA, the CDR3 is TGTGCCAGCAGCATAGGGAACACTGAAGCTTTCTTT. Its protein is CASSIGNTEAFF.